These 26 T cell receptor beta chains came from one sample sequenced in a study of cytomegalovirus exposure and HLA in healthy donors (dated by TCRdb to 2016 to 2017). The library came from the immunoSEQ multiplex PCR assay. A mixture of 60 forward primers for TCR Vbeta segments and 13 reverse primers for TCR Jbeta segments was used in the multiplex PCR. TCRdb re-hosts the immuneACCESS table, in-frame sequences only. Its copies lack some clones; in the studies checked, an unresolved V gene accounts for under half of them, and the cause for the rest is not known. The sample table contains 70,000 to 95,000 clones; only one count was recorded for around 82% of them. The ten largest clones represent 1.1% of the sample. The sequencing sample was made of PBMCs. These receptors were obtained from a male donor in good health and CMV-seronegative.

V is TRBV7-8 and J is TRBJ1-2; tentative D call: TRBD1 (6 bases). With 5 bases removed from V and 4 bases from J, the gap between germline ends came to 11 bases. CDR1 and CDR2 (germline): SGHVS, FQNEAQ. CDR3 length equals 13 residues. The chain's CDR3 is CASSPGQSYGYTF. CDR3 nucleotides: TGTGCCAGCAGCCCGGGACAAAGCTATGGCTACACCTTC.

Here the CDR3 DNA reads TGTGCCGAGGGCTACGGGCAGAGTCTGAACTATGGCTACACCTTC. This gives the protein CAEGYGQSLNYGYTF. This chain links TRBV30 with TRBJ1-2; D not resolved. V dropped 8 bases and J dropped 2 bases, with 21 bases sitting between them. Per the germline V gene, CDR1 is GTSNPN and CDR2 is SVGIG (reference sequence). CDR3 length: 15 amino acids.

This rearrangement joins TRBV29-1 to TRBJ2-3; 11 bases map to TRBD2. This CDR3 region has 15 residues. CDR1 and CDR2 (germline): SQVTM, ANQGSEA. Trimming took 5 bases from V and 5 from J; bases not matched to a gene: 9. In DNA, the CDR3 is TGCAGCGTTAGTCAACTAGCGGGGGCAATAGATACGCAGTATTTT. Translated: CSVSQLAGAIDTQYF.

Comment on this clone: A read error may account for a junction end that differs from germline. V is TRBV30 and J is TRBJ1-2; a weak D match, TRBD1 (5 bases). The V gene's germline CDR1 is GTSNPN and CDR2 SVGIG (reference sequence). The CDR3 is 12 residues long. CDR3 protein: CACTGTGYGYPF. For the CDR3, the DNA is TGTGCCTGCACAGGAACCGGCTATGGCTACCCCTTC.

V usage is TRBV7-8 and J usage is TRBJ2-7; 8 positions agree with TRBD2. Germline lookup yields CDR1 SGHVS and CDR2 FQNEAQ. V lost 2 bases to trimming and J lost 7 bases; unmatched junction nucleotides: 7. The length of the CDR3 is 14 residues. In nucleotides, the CDR3 is TGTGCCAGCAGCTTAAGAGCGGGAGAGGGAGAGCAGTACTTC. It yields the protein CASSLRAGEGEQYF.

This chain joins TRBV4-3 and TRBJ1-1, with D maybe TRBD1 (6 bases). The CDR3 sequence is 15 residues long. The germline V and J ends were trimmed by 0 bases and 1 base, with 9 bases remaining between them. CDR1 and CDR2 from the germline V gene are LGHNA and YSLEER. The chain's CDR3 is CASSQDKQGNTEAFF. For the CDR3, the DNA is TGCGCCAGCAGCCAAGATAAACAGGGGAACACTGAAGCTTTCTTT.

This clone was counted a single time. This same CDR3 is encoded by further DNA sequences in the sample. In nucleotides, the CDR3 is TGTGCCAGTAGCTTGGACAGCTCCTGGAGTGAAAAACTGTTTTTT. It specifies CASSLDSSWSEKLFF. This chain links TRBV28 with TRBJ1-4; weak D call: TRBD1 (6 bases). V lost 9 bases, J lost 7 bases, and 21 bases lay in between. Looked up from germline, CDR1 is MDHEN and CDR2 is SYDVKM. The CDR3 spans 15 residues.

This rearrangement joins TRBV5-1 to TRBJ1-1; 8 nucleotides agree with TRBD1. J was trimmed by 6 bases and V by 0 bases; bases with no gene match: 10. Germline V gene lookup returns CDR1 SGHRS and CDR2 YFSETQ. The CDR3 covers 16 residues. The CDR3 loop reads CASSLVRQGARAEAFF. CDR3 DNA sequence: TGCGCCAGCAGCTTGGTTCGTCAGGGGGCGCGGGCTGAAGCTTTCTTT.

The genes are TRBV5-1 and TRBJ2-2, with 7 bases that match TRBD1. With V trimmed by 4 bases and J by 7 bases, 16 bases remained unmatched. Germline V gives CDR1 SGHRS, CDR2 YFSETQ. This CDR3 has 17 amino acids. CDR3 DNA: TGCGCCAGCAGCGGGGAGCCGGGACAGTTTTTCGGCGGGGAGCTGTTTTTT. Its translation is CASSGEPGQFFGGELFF.

This clone was counted only a few times. The J gene is TRBJ2-7, the V gene TRBV28, with D tentatively TRBD1 (6 bases). This CDR3 comprises 13 residues. Germline-derived CDR1 and CDR2 are MDHEN and SYDVKM. Trimming cost V 5 bases and J 1 base, with 9 bases left between them. The CDR3 spells CASSRDNSYEQYF. CDR3 bases: TGTGCCAGCAGTCGGGACAATTCCTACGAGCAGTACTTC.

Only a few counts were recorded for this clone. The chain couples TRBV4-2 to TRBJ2-1, with a possible D match to TRBD2 (5 bases). This CDR3 has 13 amino acids. The germline V and J ends were trimmed by 4 bases and 8 bases, with 12 bases remaining between them. The germline V gene encodes CDR1 LGHNA and CDR2 YNFKEQ. The CDR3, as DNA: TGTGCCAGCAGCCCCCTAGCAGGCTATGAGCAGTTCTTC. The encoded protein is CASSPLAGYEQFF.

The genes are TRBV5-1 and TRBJ1-2, with TRBD1 as a possible D gene (5 bases). Between the trimmed V and J ends, which lost 2 bases and 7 bases, there was a span of 18 bases. CDR1 is SGHRS, CDR2 YFSETQ, per germline. This CDR3 comprises 15 residues. Written as DNA, the CDR3 is TGCGCCAGCAGCTTTGGAGGGGCCGAGAACGGTGGCTACACCTTC. Residues: CASSFGGAENGGYTF.

The chain has TRBV5-1 and TRBJ2-1; 12 positions agree with TRBD2. Per the germline V gene, CDR1 is SGHRS and CDR2 is YFSETQ. The CDR3 runs to 14 residues. The V gene end was trimmed by 4 bases and the J gene end by 8 bases; junction bases not matched to a gene: 4. The CDR3 spells CASSQGTSGYEQFF. CDR3 DNA: TGCGCCAGCAGCCAGGGGACTAGCGGGTATGAGCAGTTCTTC. Supplemented by reference TRBV5-1 and TRBJ2-1, the full variable domain reads KAGVTQTPRYLIKTRGQQVTLSCSPISGHRSVSWYQQTPGQGLQFLFEYFSETQRNKGNFPGRFSGRQFSNSRSEMNVSTLELGDSALYLCASSQGTSGYEQFFGPGTRLTVL.

The chain carries TRBV6-1 and TRBJ2-3; the D gene is possibly TRBD1 (7 bases). This CDR3 contains 15 residues. V was trimmed by 1 base and J by 5 bases, leaving 13 bases between them. Germline assignment: CDR1 MNHNS and CDR2 SASEGT. This CDR3 is CASSEGSGGQDTQYF. The CDR3 DNA follows: TGTGCCAGCAGTGAAGGGTCAGGGGGGCAAGATACGCAGTATTTT.

This clone has just a few counts. The chain is built from TRBV6-1 and TRBJ2-4; D possibly corresponds to TRBD2 (5 bases). Between the trimmed V and J ends, which lost 2 bases and 3 bases, there was a span of 20 bases. The germline gives CDR1 MNHNS, CDR2 SASEGT. This CDR3 is built from 18 residues. In DNA form, the CDR3 reads TGTGCCAGCAGTGAAAGGGCGGCTAGCCTCTGGGGCAAAAACATTCAGTACTTC. Translation: CASSERAASLWGKNIQYF.

This chain uses TRBV7-2 with TRBJ2-1; 9 nucleotides align to TRBD2. The CDR3 runs 15 residues. CDR1 is SGHTA, CDR2 FQGNSA, per germline. V lost 6 bases to trimming and J lost 8 bases; unmatched junction nucleotides: 11. The CDR3 bases are TGTGCCAGCAGTGACCTGGGACTAGCTAAGGATGAGCAGTTCTTC. It specifies CASSDLGLAKDEQFF.

The CDR3 spells CASSQLAGVTYNEQFF. The DNA of the CDR3 is TGCGCCAGCAGCCAACTAGCGGGGGTGACCTACAATGAGCAGTTCTTC. The rearrangement uses TRBV4-1 and TRBJ2-1, with 10 positions matching TRBD2. Germline CDR1 reads MGHRA; CDR2 reads YSYEKL. The CDR3 consists of 16 residues. Trimming took 2 bases from V and 2 from J; bases not matched to a gene: 3.

The chain recombines TRBV30 with TRBJ1-2, with D possibly being TRBD1 (6 bases). V lost 4 bases and J 8 bases, leaving 11 bases between the germline ends. CDR1 GTSNPN and CDR2 SVGIG come from the germline V gene (reference sequence). The CDR3 runs to 11 residues. The CDR3 DNA follows: TGTGCCTGGACTCAGGGGCTGGGCTACACCTTC. Translated, it gives CAWTQGLGYTF.

Notes on this clone: Relative to the germline gene, one junction end is altered; a read error may explain this. The chain recombines TRBV25-1 with TRBJ1-2, with 7 bases that match TRBD1. In germline, CDR1 is MGHDK, CDR2 SYGVNS. The CDR3 extends over 17 amino acids. The CDR3 loop is CASSGTLGTAQLNGYAF. The CDR3 coding sequence is TGTGCCAGCAGTGGGACATTGGGGACAGCTCAACTTAATGGCTACGCCTTC.

The J gene is TRBJ1-1, the V gene TRBV9; TRBD1 is a possible D gene (6 bases). The germline V gene encodes CDR1 SGDLS and CDR2 YYNGEE. The CDR3 totals 13 residues. Trimming took off 0 bases at V and 4 bases at J, with 7 bases between the two ends. As DNA, the CDR3 is TGTGCCAGCAGCGTAGGCAGGGGCACTGAAGCTTTCTTT. Residues: CASSVGRGTEAFF.

This clone has a handful of counts. CDR3 in amino acids: CASSDSGAGGPDEQFF. DNA for the CDR3: TGTGCCAGCAGTGACTCAGGAGCGGGAGGGCCCGATGAGCAGTTCTTC. The J gene is TRBJ2-1, the V gene TRBV6-4; TRBD2 agrees at 10 bases. Trimming removed 0 bases from V and 8 bases from J; junction bases left unmatched: 7. The CDR3 loop spans 16 amino acids. CDR1 is MRHNA and CDR2 is SNTAGT in the germline V gene.

Points on this clone: Mismatch with germline at one junction end may stem from a read error. The chain has TRBV5-4 and TRBJ2-5; 8 nucleotides agree with TRBD2. There are 13 residues in the CDR3. Germline CDR1 is SGHNT and CDR2 is YYREEE (reference sequence). The CDR3 DNA sequence: TGTGCCAGCAGCCGGGAGGGTCAAGAGATCCAGTACTTC. The encoded protein is CASSREGQEIQYF.

V usage is TRBV9 and J usage is TRBJ2-1; 7 positions agree with TRBD2. The germline gives CDR1 SGDLS, CDR2 YYNGEE. V shed 0 bases, J shed 9 bases, and the junction held 6 bases outside the gene matches. This CDR3 is 14 amino acids long. Here the CDR3 DNA reads TGTGCCAGCAGCGTAGCTACGGGAGGCGGTGAGCAGTTCTTC. Translated, it gives CASSVATGGGEQFF.

The chain joins TRBV7-2 to TRBJ2-5, with 12 bases identical to TRBD2. The CDR3 sequence is 17 residues long. The junction had 10 bases not matched to a gene; V was cut back by 3 bases and J by 5 bases. Germline loops: CDR1 SGHTA, CDR2 FQGNSA. This chain's CDR3 is CASSLGLAGGPTETQYF. In DNA, the CDR3 is TGTGCCAGCAGCTTGGGTCTAGCGGGGGGGCCGACCGAGACCCAGTACTTC.

The chain uses TRBV5-1 and TRBJ2-3, with 10 bases fitting TRBD2. This CDR3 contains 14 residues. The germline V gene encodes CDR1 SGHRS and CDR2 YFSETQ. V lost 7 bases to trimming and J lost 5 bases; unmatched junction nucleotides: 7. CDR3 sequence reads: CASRTSGEVDTQYF. CDR3 nucleotides: TGCGCCAGCCGGACTAGCGGAGAAGTAGATACGCAGTATTTT.

The chain joins TRBV6-4 to TRBJ1-6; TRBD1 matches 7 bases. CDR3 length: 16 amino acids. Germline trimming cut 6 bases from V and 5 bases from J; bases unmatched to any gene: 10. Germline V lookup: CDR1 MRHNA, CDR2 SNTAGT. The CDR3 DNA reads as TGTGCCAGCAGGTCCGAGGCAGGGGGGAATAATTCACCCCTCCACTTT. Translated, it gives CASRSEAGGNNSPLHF.